The 25 T cell receptor beta chains below all came from one sample that was sequenced in a study of blood T cell repertoires in COVID-19. TCRdb keeps only in-frame clones here, not all; method: immunoSEQ multiplex PCR. Among fewer than 50,000 clones listed, 74% were seen once. The sample was peripheral blood. These TCRs come from a man aged 70-80 years with COVID-19, enrolled during active disease.

The rearrangement uses TRBV9 and TRBJ2-1; TRBD2 is a possible D gene (5 bases). CDR3 length: 13 residues. The germline CDR1 and CDR2 sequences are SGDLS and YYNGEE. Between the trimmed V and J ends, which lost 5 bases and 8 bases, there was a span of 14 bases. This CDR3 reads CASRETSTYEQFF. Written as DNA, the CDR3 is TGTGCCAGCAGGGAAACTAGTACCTATGAGCAGTTCTTC.

V is TRBV15 and J is TRBJ2-1, with 8 bases that match TRBD1. The CDR3 has 15 amino acids. J gave up 12 bases and V 3 bases, and 13 bases lay outside the gene matches. Germline loops: CDR1 LNHNV, CDR2 YYDKDF (reference sequence). CDR3: CATSSLQGDLSWQFF. In DNA form, the CDR3 reads TGTGCCACCAGCAGTTTACAGGGGGATTTAAGTTGGCAGTTCTTC.

This clone was seen just once. This rearrangement joins TRBV5-1 to TRBJ1-1, with a weak D call TRBD1 (6 bases). CDR1 SGHRS and CDR2 YFSETQ come from the germline V gene. This CDR3 is 16 amino acids long. Trimming pared 4 bases from V and 3 bases from J, leaving 19 bases between. CDR3 nucleotides: TGCGCCAGCAGCCGAGAAGTAGGGGGTCACCACACTGAAGCTTTCTTT. This codes for CASSREVGGHHTEAFF.

This chain joins TRBV3-1 (or the pseudogene TRBV3-2) and TRBJ2-1; 11 bases are shared with TRBD2. J lost 2 bases, V lost 6 bases, and 15 bases had no gene match. CDR1 LGHDT and CDR2 YNNKEL come from the germline V gene (reference sequence). This CDR3 has 19 residues. This CDR3 reads CASSPSYTSGRAPYNEQFF. In nucleotides, the CDR3 is TGTGCCAGCAGTCCAAGTTATACTAGCGGGAGAGCCCCCTACAATGAGCAGTTCTTC.

This sequence joins TRBV5-1 and TRBJ1-6; a weak D match, TRBD1 (5 bases). The length of the CDR3 is 14 residues. Germline V gene sequence: CDR1 SGHRS, CDR2 YFSETQ. The V end lost 2 bases, the J end lost 7 bases, and 10 bases lay between the germline ends. The CDR3 protein is CASSFQGLNSPLHF. In nucleotides, the CDR3 is TGCGCCAGCAGCTTCCAGGGCTTGAATTCACCCCTCCACTTT.

J is TRBJ1-1 and V is TRBV7-9; 8 nucleotides line up with TRBD1. CDR3 length: 15 amino acids. After removal of 1 base from V and 6 bases from J, the junction contained 7 bases not matched to a gene. The germline gives CDR1 SEHNR, CDR2 FQNEAQ (reference sequence). In DNA, the CDR3 is TGTGCCAGCAGCTTAGGGGACAGGACGGTCCCTGAAGCTTTCTTT. Its translation is CASSLGDRTVPEAFF.

The CDR3 protein is CASSPSGVTIYF. The CDR3, as DNA: TGTGCCAGCAGCCCCTCGGGAGTCACCATATATTTT. The chain couples TRBV7-9 to TRBJ1-3, with D unclear. Germline V gene lookup returns CDR1 SEHNR and CDR2 FQNEAQ (reference sequence). V was shortened by 5 bases and J by 9 bases, with 11 bases between the two germline ends. The CDR3 has 12 residues.

The chain combines TRBV7-8 with TRBJ1-2; TRBD1 aligns across 7 bases. The CDR3 contains 16 residues. The V gene end was trimmed by 4 bases and the J gene end by 5 bases; junction bases not matched to a gene: 13. Germline-derived CDR1 and CDR2 are SGHVS and FQNEAQ. CDR3 in DNA: TGTGCCAGCAGCTCTCAGGACAGGCCGGGGATATATGGCTACACCTTC. Translated: CASSSQDRPGIYGYTF. Full variable domain (rest looked up from reference TRBV7-8 and TRBJ1-2): GAGVSQSPRYKVAKRGQDVALRCDPISGHVSLFWYQQALGQGPEFLTYFQNEAQLDKSGLPSDRFFAERPEGSVSTLKIQRTQQEDSAVYLCASSSQDRPGIYGYTFGSGTRLTVV.

V usage is TRBV6-2 or TRBV6-3 and J usage is TRBJ1-3; 7 nucleotides match TRBD1. Germline-derived CDR1 and CDR2 are MNHEY and SVGEGT. The CDR3 is 19 residues long. The junction had 11 bases not matched to a gene; V was cut back by 0 bases and J by 0 bases. CDR3 nucleotide sequence: TGTGCCAGCAGTTACTCGGGACAGCGAGCCTTTAGCTCTGGAAACACCATATATTTT. Amino acid sequence: CASSYSGQRAFSSGNTIYF.

The chain uses TRBV12-3 or TRBV12-4 and TRBJ1-2, with no clear D. This CDR3 is built from 13 residues. The V and J ends lost 3 bases and 4 bases respectively, with 9 bases between them. The CDR3 loop is CASSFSRVYGYTF. The CDR3 DNA reads TGTGCCAGCAGTTTCTCGAGAGTCTATGGCTACACCTTC.

The gene calls are TRBV14 and TRBJ2-7, with D tentatively TRBD1 (5 bases). Trimming took off 4 bases at V and 3 bases at J, with 7 bases between the two ends. The CDR3 extends over 12 amino acids. Looked up from germline, CDR1 is SGHDN and CDR2 is FVKESK. CDR3 residues: CASSLQGYEQYF. The DNA for the CDR3 is TGTGCCAGCAGCCTCCAGGGCTACGAGCAGTACTTC.

This sequence joins TRBV4-3 and TRBJ1-6; 8 positions agree with TRBD1. The CDR3 covers 17 residues. Germline V gene data show CDR1 as LGHNA and CDR2 as YSLEER. The J segment lost 11 bases and the V segment lost 4 bases, leaving 16 bases of the junction unmatched. The CDR3 DNA reads as TGCGCCAGCAGCCGAGCCAAAGGACAGGGCGCTATTCCACCCCTCCACTTT. It is translated as CASSRAKGQGAIPPLHF.

The J gene is TRBJ1-2, the V gene TRBV19, with a weak D call TRBD1 (6 bases). Germline V gives CDR1 LNHDA, CDR2 SQIVND (reference sequence). The ends were cut back, 6 bases at V and 7 bases at J, with 21 bases in the middle. The CDR3 is 15 residues long. The DNA of the CDR3 is TGTGCCAGTAGACTCGGGACAATACTAGTAGGTGGCTACACCTTC. Its protein product is CASRLGTILVGGYTF.

The V call is TRBV6-5, the J call TRBJ2-3; 7 nucleotides agree with TRBD1. J gave up 6 bases and V 8 bases, and 5 bases lay outside the gene matches. Germline loops: CDR1 MNHEY, CDR2 SVGAGI. The CDR3 has 12 residues. Written as DNA, the CDR3 is TGTGCCAGCCGAACGACAGGGGATACGCAGTATTTT. As protein: CASRTTGDTQYF.

The chain carries TRBV19 and TRBJ2-2, with 10 bases lining up with TRBD1. CDR1 is LNHDA and CDR2 is SQIVND in the germline V gene (reference sequence). Trimming removed 5 bases from V and 6 bases from J; junction bases left unmatched: 6. The CDR3 runs to 15 residues. Here the CDR3 reads CASSAGQGGAGELFF. Here the CDR3 DNA reads TGTGCCAGTAGTGCTGGACAGGGGGGCGCCGGGGAGCTGTTTTTT.

The V call is TRBV5-5, the J call TRBJ2-3; D might be TRBD2 (5 bases). The CDR3 is made up of 14 amino acids. V lost 6 bases and J lost 0, with 11 bases in between. Germline V gene data show CDR1 as SGHKS and CDR2 as YYEKEE (reference sequence). The CDR3 DNA is TGTGCCAGCAATCAGCGGCACAGCACAGATACGCAGTATTTT. Translation gives CASNQRHSTDTQYF.

The chain recombines TRBV19 with TRBJ1-6, with D unclear. CDR3 size: 18 residues. CDR1 is LNHDA and CDR2 is SQIVND in the germline V gene (reference sequence). Between the trimmed V and J ends, which lost 6 bases and 8 bases, there was a span of 26 bases. The CDR3 DNA follows: TGTGCCAGTAGCAGACACGGAAGACTTGAACGCGGGGATTCACCCCTCCACTTT. It encodes CASSRHGRLERGDSPLHF.

This chain uses TRBV5-4 with TRBJ2-1; 7 nucleotides agree with TRBD1. CDR1 is SGHNT, CDR2 YYREEE, per germline (reference sequence). V shed 4 bases and J 3 bases; nucleotides not matched to a gene: 13. This CDR3 has 17 residues. CDR3: CASSPEGAGGHYNEQFF. CDR3 bases: TGTGCCAGCAGCCCCGAGGGGGCGGGCGGGCACTACAATGAGCAGTTCTTC.

The V call is TRBV3-1 (or the pseudogene TRBV3-2), the J call TRBJ2-7; D might be TRBD2 (5 bases). V gave up 2 bases and J gave up 0 bases, with 8 bases separating them. CDR3 length equals 14 residues. Germline-derived CDR1 and CDR2 are LGHDT and YNNKEL (reference sequence). The CDR3 loop is CASSQIRGSYEQYF. The CDR3 region has the DNA TGTGCCAGCAGCCAAATACGGGGCTCCTACGAGCAGTACTTC.

The CDR3 protein is CASRAGRTYSPLHF. The CDR3 DNA reads TGTGCCAGCAGGGCGGGACGGACCTATTCACCCCTCCACTTT. The chain carries TRBV2 and TRBJ1-6; TRBD1 is a possible D gene (5 bases). Trimming stripped 6 bases from V and 8 bases from J, with 14 bases between. Germline assignment: CDR1 SNHLY and CDR2 FYNNEI. This CDR3 is built from 14 residues.

The chain carries TRBV5-3 and TRBJ1-2; D is perhaps TRBD1 (5 bases). TRBV5-3 is an ORF, with its function uncertain. This CDR3 has 15 amino acids. V was trimmed by 1 base and J by 0 bases, leaving 10 bases between them. CDR3 bases: TGTGCCAGAAGCTTGTGTGGCAGGGCTAACTATGGCTACACCTTC. Protein product: CARSLCGRANYGYTF.

This rearrangement joins TRBV7-9 to TRBJ2-7, with 9 nucleotides matching TRBD1. Trimming at V came to 1 base and at J to 2 bases, leaving 3 bases not matched to a gene. Germline V lookup: CDR1 SEHNR, CDR2 FQNEAQ (reference sequence). The CDR3 contains 15 residues. The CDR3 DNA reads as TGTGCCAGCAGCTTAGGGGACAGGGTAACCTACGAGCAGTACTTC. This codes for CASSLGDRVTYEQYF.

V usage is TRBV18 and J usage is TRBJ2-3, with 8 bases lining up with TRBD2. There are 16 residues in the CDR3. V lost 4 bases, J lost 1 base, and 7 bases stayed unmatched. The V gene's germline CDR1 is KGHSH and CDR2 LQKENI. CDR3 amino acids: CASSRAGAGGTDTQYF. The CDR3 coding sequence is TGTGCCAGCTCACGGGCTGGAGCGGGAGGCACAGATACGCAGTATTTT.

This clone has a single count. V usage is TRBV7-9 and J usage is TRBJ2-1; tentative D call: TRBD2 (5 bases). This CDR3 contains 12 residues. Trimming took 5 bases from V and 4 from J, leaving 6 bases between them. CDR1 is SEHNR and CDR2 is FQNEAQ in the germline V gene (reference sequence). The CDR3 loop reads CASSREYNEQFF. CDR3 nucleotide sequence: TGTGCCAGCAGCCGGGAATACAATGAGCAGTTCTTC.

The CDR3 DNA reads TGTGCCATCAGTGAGTCTCCCGGGACAGGGGGTGAGACCCAGTACTTC. Encoded protein: CAISESPGTGGETQYF. V and J are TRBV10-3 and TRBJ2-5; 11 bases are shared with TRBD1. The CDR3 is made up of 16 amino acids. CDR1 is ENHRY and CDR2 is SYGVKD in the germline V gene. Trimming cost V 0 bases and J 5 bases; bases outside gene matches: 5.